This T cell receptor (beta chain) was identified during a study of T cell responses to AZD1222 COVID-19 vaccine. Whole-study findings and limits: Spike-wide coverage was observed for vaccine-associated CD4 TCRs, with dominant responses at 160-218 and 743-854. The study identified only 6 or 7 AZD1222 recipients as seropositive at baseline.

Assay: immunoSEQ multiplex PCR; the TCRdb copy retains only in-frame clones and omits some. Among 100,000 to 150,000 clones listed, roughly 92% were seen once. With 2 bases removed from V and 4 bases from J, the gap between germline ends came to 12 bases. Germline CDR1 reads SGDLS; CDR2 reads YYNGEE. This CDR3 comprises 14 residues. This clone was detected once. Its specificity is unknown. Recipients boosted at about 4 weeks or about 12 weeks are pooled. The sample here was peripheral blood, taken 28 days after the second AZD1222 dose. The V call is TRBV9, the J call TRBJ1-1; D gene ambiguous. This sequence originates from an adult who received the AZD1222 COVID-19 vaccine. For the CDR3, the DNA is TGTGCCAGCAGCGTGGCCTGGTCGGGCACTGAAGCTTTCTTT. Residues: CASSVAWSGTEAFF.